This T cell receptor (beta chain) is drawn from a study of blood T cell repertoires in COVID-19. Study context: Sites in the United States, Italy and Spain provided acute and convalescent COVID-19 samples. Sources were T cells, B-cell-depleted T cells, or PBMCs; the material itself was cDNA or gDNA.

Study processing details: Reference gene primer amplification yielded estimated nucleated cell counts. Some clones are missing from TCRdb's copy, which holds only in-frame ones; the method was immunoSEQ multiplex PCR. The D gene and trimming were derived from the DNA, and the V and J assignments and clone size from that table. The sample consists of about 170,000 clones, around 83% of them appearing once. CDR1 and CDR2 from the germline V gene are MGHRA and YSYEKL. The V end was cut by 0 bases, the J end by 4 bases, with 14 bases between. There are 16 residues in the CDR3. The chain carries TRBV4-1 and TRBJ2-3; D gene ambiguous. The clonotype comes from a woman in her 70s who had recovered from COVID-19. Source material: peripheral blood. The CDR3 DNA sequence: TGCGCCAGCAGCCAAGATGTCCCAACAGCCCCAGATACGCAGTATTTT. As protein: CASSQDVPTAPDTQYF.